This TCR beta chain was captured by sequencing in a study of blood T cell repertoires in COVID-19 (dated by TCRdb to about 2020). With respect to the entire study: The collaborator samples originated in the United States, Italy and Spain and spanned the acute and convalescent phases of COVID-19. HLA class I and class II types, where available, came from metadata supplied by the sample provider rather than from assay-based typing. The prospective study material was composed of cDNA or gDNA derived from T cells, B-cell-depleted T cells, or PBMCs. Subjects who had been exposed to COVID-19, were actively infected with it, or had recovered from it provided the deeply sampled blood TCRbeta repertoires that made up the dataset. The samples were drawn from two sources: the first 160 participants of the ongoing ImmuneRACE study, and 1,200 or so subjects contributed by 6 global collaborators. A de-identified subject ID, COVID-19 status, age in years and sex were almost always included in the sample metadata. The repertoires were made available in a free public database intended to serve as a resource for research on the immune response to SARS-CoV-2. Study-wide conclusions, independent of this receptor: The amount of clinical and demographic metadata varied by source and participant and was provided uncurated.

Each collaborating institution followed its own protocols to collect whole blood in K2EDTA tubes. For TCRbeta analysis, collaborators shipped samples as frozen whole blood, isolated PBMCs, or DNA extracted from either of those sample types. The immunoSEQ Assay, a bias-controlled multiplex PCR, was used to amplify TCRbeta CDR3 regions from genomic DNA. In the paper's pipeline: Nucleated cell counts per sample were estimated from amplification of reference gene primers within the assay. To quantify the absolute abundance of each unique TCRbeta CDR3 rearrangement, sequence reads were collapsed and filtered. Productive Simpson clonality was computed per sample as the square root of Simpson's diversity index over productive rearrangements. Imported from immuneACCESS, the table was reduced by TCRdb to in-frame sequences with V and J called. These copies leave out some clones; in studies compared against another copy, an unresolved V gene accounts for under half, and the cause of the remainder is not known. V, J and clone size were drawn from that table, and D and trimming were deduced from the DNA. For this sample the table gives some 57,000 clones, of which 80% to 90% were detected only once. The ten largest clones capture less than 2% of the sample.

The junction shows trimming of 2 bases on V and 8 bases on J, plus 12 bases between the germline ends. The CDR3 sequence holds 13 residues, the cysteine and phenylalanine included. Just CDR3 DNA is preserved here, 39 bases in frame from base 1. The germline V gene provides CDR1 SNHLY and CDR2 FYNNEI. This clone was counted between two and nine times. Its target antigen remains unknown. There are no base qualities to consult, and no much larger clone falls within one base. Sequencing input: peripheral blood. The chain is encoded by TRBV2 joined to TRBJ1-2; the D gene is perhaps TRBD1, on 5 matching bases. This sequence originates from a man aged 55-75 years with acute or convalescent COVID-19. The sequence in DNA is TGTGCCAGCAGTGAACAGGGAAGGGAAGGCTACACCTTC. Translated, this gives CASSEQGREGYTF.